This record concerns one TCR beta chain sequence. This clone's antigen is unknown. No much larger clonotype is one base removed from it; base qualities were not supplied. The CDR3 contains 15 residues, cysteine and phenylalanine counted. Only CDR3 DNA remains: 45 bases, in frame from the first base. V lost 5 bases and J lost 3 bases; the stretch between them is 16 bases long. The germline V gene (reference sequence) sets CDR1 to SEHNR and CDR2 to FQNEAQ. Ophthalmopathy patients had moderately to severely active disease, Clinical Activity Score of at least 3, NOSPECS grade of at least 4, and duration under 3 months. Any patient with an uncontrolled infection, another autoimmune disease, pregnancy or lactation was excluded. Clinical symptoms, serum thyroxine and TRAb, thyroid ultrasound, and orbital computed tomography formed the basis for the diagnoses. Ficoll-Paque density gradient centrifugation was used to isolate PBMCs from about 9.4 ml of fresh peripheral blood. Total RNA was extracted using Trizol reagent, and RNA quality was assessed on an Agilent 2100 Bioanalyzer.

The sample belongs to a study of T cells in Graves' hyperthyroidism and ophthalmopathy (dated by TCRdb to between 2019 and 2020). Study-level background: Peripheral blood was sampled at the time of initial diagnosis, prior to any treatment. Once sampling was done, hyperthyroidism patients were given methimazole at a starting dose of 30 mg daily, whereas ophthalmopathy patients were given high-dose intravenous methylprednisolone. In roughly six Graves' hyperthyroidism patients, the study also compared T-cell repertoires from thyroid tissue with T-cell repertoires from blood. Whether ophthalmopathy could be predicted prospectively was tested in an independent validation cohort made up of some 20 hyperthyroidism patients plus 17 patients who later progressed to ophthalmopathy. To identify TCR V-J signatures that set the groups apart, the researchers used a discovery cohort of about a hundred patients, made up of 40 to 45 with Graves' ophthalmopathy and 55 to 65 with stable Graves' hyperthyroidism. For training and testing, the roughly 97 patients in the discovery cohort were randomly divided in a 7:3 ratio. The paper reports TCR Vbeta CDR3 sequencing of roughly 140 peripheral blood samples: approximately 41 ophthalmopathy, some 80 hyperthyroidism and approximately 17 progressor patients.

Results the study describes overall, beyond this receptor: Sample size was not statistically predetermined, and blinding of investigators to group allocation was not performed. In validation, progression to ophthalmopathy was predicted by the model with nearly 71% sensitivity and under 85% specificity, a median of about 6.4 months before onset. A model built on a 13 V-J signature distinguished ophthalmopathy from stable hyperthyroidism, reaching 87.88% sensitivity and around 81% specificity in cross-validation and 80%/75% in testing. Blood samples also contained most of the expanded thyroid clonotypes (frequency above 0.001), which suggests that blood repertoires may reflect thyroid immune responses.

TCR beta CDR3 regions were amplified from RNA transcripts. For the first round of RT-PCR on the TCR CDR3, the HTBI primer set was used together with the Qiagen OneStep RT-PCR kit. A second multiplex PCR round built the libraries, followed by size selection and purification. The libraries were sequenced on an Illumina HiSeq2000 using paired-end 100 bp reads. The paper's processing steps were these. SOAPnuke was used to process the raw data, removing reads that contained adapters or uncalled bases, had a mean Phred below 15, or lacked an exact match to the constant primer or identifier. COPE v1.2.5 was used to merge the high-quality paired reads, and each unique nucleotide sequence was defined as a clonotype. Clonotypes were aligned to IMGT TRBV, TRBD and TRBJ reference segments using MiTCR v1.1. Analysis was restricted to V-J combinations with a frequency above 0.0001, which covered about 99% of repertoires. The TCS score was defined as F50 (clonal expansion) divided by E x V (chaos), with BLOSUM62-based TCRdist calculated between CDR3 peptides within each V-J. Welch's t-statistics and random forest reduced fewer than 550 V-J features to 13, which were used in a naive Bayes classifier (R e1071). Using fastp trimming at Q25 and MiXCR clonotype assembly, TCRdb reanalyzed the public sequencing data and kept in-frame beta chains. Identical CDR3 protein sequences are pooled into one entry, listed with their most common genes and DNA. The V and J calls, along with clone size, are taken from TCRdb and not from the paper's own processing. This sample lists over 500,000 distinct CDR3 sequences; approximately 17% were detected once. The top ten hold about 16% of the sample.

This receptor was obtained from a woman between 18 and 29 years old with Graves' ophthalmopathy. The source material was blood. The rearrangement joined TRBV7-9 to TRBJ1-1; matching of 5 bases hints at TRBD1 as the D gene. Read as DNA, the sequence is TGTGCCAGCAGCGGGCAGGGAGTTGAGGACACTGAAGCTTTCTTT. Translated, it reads CASSGQGVEDTEAFF.